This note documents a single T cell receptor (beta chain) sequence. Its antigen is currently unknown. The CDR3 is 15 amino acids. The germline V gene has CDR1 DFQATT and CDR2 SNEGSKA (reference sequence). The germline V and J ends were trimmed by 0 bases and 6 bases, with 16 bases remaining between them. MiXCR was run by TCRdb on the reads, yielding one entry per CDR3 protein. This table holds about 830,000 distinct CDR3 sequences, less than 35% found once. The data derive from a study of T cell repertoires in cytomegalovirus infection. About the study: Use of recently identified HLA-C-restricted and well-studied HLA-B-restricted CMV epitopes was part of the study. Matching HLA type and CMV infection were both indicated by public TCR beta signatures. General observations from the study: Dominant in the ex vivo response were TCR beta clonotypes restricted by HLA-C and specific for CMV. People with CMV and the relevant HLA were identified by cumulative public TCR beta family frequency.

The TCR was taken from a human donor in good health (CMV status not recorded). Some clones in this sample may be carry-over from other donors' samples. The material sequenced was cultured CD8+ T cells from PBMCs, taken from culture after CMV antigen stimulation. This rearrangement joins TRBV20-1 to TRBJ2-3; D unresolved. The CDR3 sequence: CSARDPLISLDTQYF. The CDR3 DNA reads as TGCAGTGCTAGAGATCCGCTTATTAGTTTGGATACGCAGTATTTT.